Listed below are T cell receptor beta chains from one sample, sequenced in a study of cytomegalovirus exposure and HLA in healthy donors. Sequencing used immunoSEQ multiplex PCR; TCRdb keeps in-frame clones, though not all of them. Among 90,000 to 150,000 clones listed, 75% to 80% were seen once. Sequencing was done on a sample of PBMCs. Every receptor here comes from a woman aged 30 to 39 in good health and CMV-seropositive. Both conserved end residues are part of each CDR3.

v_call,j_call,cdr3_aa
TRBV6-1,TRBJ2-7,CASSPRTGGEQYF
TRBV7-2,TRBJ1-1,CASSLAGARGRSNTEAFF
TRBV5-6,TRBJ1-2,CASSFLQGGYTF
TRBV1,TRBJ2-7,CTSSPRGGRYEQYF
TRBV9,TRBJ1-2,CASSGTGYDGYTF
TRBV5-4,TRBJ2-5,CASSPFSTSGGETQYF
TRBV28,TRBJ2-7,CASSPPARVYEQYF
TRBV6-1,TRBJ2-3,CASRDLPSTDTQYF
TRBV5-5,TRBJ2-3,CASSQRGRTDTQYF
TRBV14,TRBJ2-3,CASSRSGGYTDTQYF
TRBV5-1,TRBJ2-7,CASSLRGRNEQYF
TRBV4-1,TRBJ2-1,CASSPRGRGGYEQFF
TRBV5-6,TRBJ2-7,CASSLWQGGYEQYF
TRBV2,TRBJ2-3,CASSVLAGGTDTQYF
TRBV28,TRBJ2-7,CASSKWDSSYEQYF
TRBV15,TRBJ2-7,CATSRPRGYEQYF
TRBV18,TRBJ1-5,CASSRQGNQPQHF
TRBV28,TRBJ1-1,CASSFSYSGQGAFKAMNTEAFF
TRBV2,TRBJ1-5,CASSEAGGPQHF
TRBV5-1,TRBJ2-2,CARHLGQGAPTNTGELFF
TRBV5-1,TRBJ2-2,CASAQVEGGIGELFF
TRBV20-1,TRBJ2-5,CSARDSETQYF
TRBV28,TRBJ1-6,CASRITGNSPLHF
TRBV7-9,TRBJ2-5,CASSFPTGTAETQYF
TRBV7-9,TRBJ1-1,CAGFTGPEAFF
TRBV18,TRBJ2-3,CASSPRGQVKTDTQYF
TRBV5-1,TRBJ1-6,CASSPGFQGDSPLHF
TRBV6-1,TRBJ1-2,CASSYGGNGYTF
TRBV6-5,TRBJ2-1,CASSYTGTGYEQFF
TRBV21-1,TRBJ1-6,CASSNEGLASPLHF
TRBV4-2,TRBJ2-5,CASSQGAGGPAETQYF
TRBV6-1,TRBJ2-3,CASSVKGFSTDTQYF
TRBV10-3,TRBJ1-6,CASQPGQGDFWSLHF
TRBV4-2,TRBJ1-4,CASSHGLGPTNEKLFF
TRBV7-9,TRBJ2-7,CASSPNRDYEQYF
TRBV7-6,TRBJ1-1,CASSLALAGPNTEAFF
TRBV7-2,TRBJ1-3,CASSWTSTGKSGNTIYF
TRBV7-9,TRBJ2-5,CASSLSQRGEETQYF
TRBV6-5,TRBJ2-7,CASSDRTGVHEQYF
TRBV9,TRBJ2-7,CASSVGGGGYEQYF
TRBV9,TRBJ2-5,CASSVGQGAYSQETQYF
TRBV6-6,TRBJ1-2,CASGGGIGYTF
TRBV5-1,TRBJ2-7,CASSLTGGQYEQYF
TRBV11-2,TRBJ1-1,CASSLRTNTEAFF
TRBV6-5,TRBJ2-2,CASSYSTAGYTGELFF